Sequencing of this T cell receptor (beta chain) was carried out in a study of a mutant IDH1 vaccine in newly diagnosed glioma. About the study: Administration of eight vaccinations to patients took place in weeks 1, 3, 5, 7, 11, 15, 19, 23. Before enrollment, the patients had been treated with radiotherapy alone, temozolomide alone, or both together. Most of them had received both.

From germline, CDR1 is SGHRS and CDR2 YFSETQ. The V and J ends lost 0 bases and 0 bases respectively, with 10 bases between them. This CDR3 spans 15 amino acids. Time point denoted: week 11, during vaccination. Each dose of the vaccine consisted of 300 ug of mutant IDH1 20-mer peptide, with topical imiquimod. Assay used: immunoSEQ multiplex PCR; TCRdb lists only in-frame clones, some missing. This table has tens of thousands of clones, around 89% appearing once. Of note for this clone: Its antigen is unknown.

The study, taken as a whole, reports: Induction of immune responses by the vaccine occurred in just under 95% of patients. Variations in leading peripheral T cell clonotypes appeared to have no connection with pseudoprogression.

The starting material was PBMCs, obtained from a glioma patient whose treatment included an IDH1 peptide vaccine. The TCR was taken from a man younger than 35 with glioma. The V call is TRBV5-1, the J call TRBJ2-7, with D perhaps assigned TRBD1 or TRBD2 (6 bases each). CDR3: CASSLARGPSYEQYF. In DNA form, the CDR3 reads TGCGCCAGCAGCTTGGCTCGGGGGCCCTCCTACGAGCAGTACTTC. The complete variable domain, with remaining parts taken from reference TRBV5-1 and TRBJ2-7, reads KAGVTQTPRYLIKTRGQQVTLSCSPISGHRSVSWYQQTPGQGLQFLFEYFSETQRNKGNFPGRFSGRQFSNSRSEMNVSTLELGDSALYLCASSLARGPSYEQYFGPGTRLTVT.